Included here is one T cell receptor (beta chain) sequence, with context. The entry originates in a study of blood T cell repertoires in COVID-19. Turning to the study itself: The origin of the acute and convalescent COVID-19 samples was the United States, Italy and Spain.

CDR1 is KGHDR, CDR2 SFDVKD, per germline. The V end was cut by 4 bases, the J end by 8 bases, with 16 bases between. This CDR3 has 15 residues. The repertoire was sequenced with immunoSEQ multiplex PCR; TCRdb's copy has only in-frame clones and lacks some. The sample carries 200,000 to 250,000 clones, 82% recorded once. The chain links TRBV24-1 to TRBJ1-4; TRBD1 might be the D (6 bases). This sequence was found in a woman over 75 with acute or convalescent COVID-19. Sequences were obtained from peripheral blood. The CDR3 loop reads CATSDNRVGNEKLFF. The CDR3 nucleotides are TGTGCCACCAGTGACAACAGGGTCGGCAACGAAAAACTGTTTTTT.